A selection of T cell receptor beta chains follows, all from one sample in a study of post-analysis software for immune sequencing data. TCRdb passed the PCR reads through MiXCR, listing each CDR3 protein once. The data show hundreds of thousands of distinct CDR3 sequences, more than 50% seen once. The sequenced material came from blood. The receptors here all came from a girl between 2 and 10 years old with multiple sclerosis. Each CDR3 is given with its conserved first and last residue. The D gene is left open where the match is weak. Clone size is not always given. Where it is, it says once, few, many or a class for expanded clones.

>12|.|.|TRBJ1-2|TRBV5-6
TGTGCCAGCAGCTACCAAGACTATGGCTACACCTTC
CASSYQDYGYTF
>12|few|.|TRBJ1-1|TRBV20-1
TGCAGTGCTAGTCCCGGGAACACTGAAGCTTTCTTT
CSASPGNTEAFF
>13|few|.|TRBJ1-1|TRBV11-2
TGTGCCAGCAGCCCCCCGGGAGGAGATGAAGCTTTCTTT
CASSPPGGDEAFF
>14|.|.|TRBJ1-2|TRBV5-5
TGTGCCAGCAGCTTTTCTGGACACCCTACAATCTACACCTTC
CASSFSGHPTIYTF
>13|few|.|TRBJ1-1|TRBV12-3/TRBV12-4
TGTGCCAGCAGTTTAGCGGCAGACACTGAAGCTTTCTTT
CASSLAADTEAFF
>16|.|TRBD2|TRBJ2-1|TRBV12-3/TRBV12-4
TGTGCCAGCAGTCCGAGGAGCGGGGGAACCTACAATGAGCAGTTCTTC
CASSPRSGGTYNEQFF
>15|once|.|TRBJ2-3|TRBV5-1
TGCGCCAGCAGCTATGCTAGCCCTCTCTGGGATACGCAGTATTTT
CASSYASPLWDTQYF
>16|.|.|TRBJ2-3|TRBV7-9
TGTGCCAGCAGCTTAGCGCGGGGTACTAGCACAGATACGCAGTATTTT
CASSLARGTSTDTQYF
>16|.|TRBD1|TRBJ1-4|TRBV12-3/TRBV12-4
TGTGCCAGCAGTTTTCGGTGGGCAGGGGGCGACGAAAAACTGTTTTTT
CASSFRWAGGDEKLFF
>15|.|TRBD2|TRBJ2-5|TRBV11-2
TGTGCCAGCAGCTTAGGCCCCAGCGGGGGAGAGACCCAGTACTTC
CASSLGPSGGETQYF
>14|.|TRBD1|TRBJ1-5|TRBV20-1
TGCAGTGCTGTAAAGGGGGCAGGTAATCAGCCCCAGCATTTT
CSAVKGAGNQPQHF
>14|.|TRBD2|TRBJ2-1|TRBV7-2
TGTGCCAGCACCGCTAGCGGGGCCTACAATGAGCAGTTCTTC
CASTASGAYNEQFF
>17|.|TRBD1|TRBJ2-7|TRBV2
TGTGCCAGCAGTGGAACACGGGGACAGGGGGCCTTCTACGAGCAGTACTTC
CASSGTRGQGAFYEQYF
>19|once|TRBD1|TRBJ1-4|TRBV18
TGTGCCAGCTCACCACGGACGACAGGGCAGTCTATAGGGGATGAAAAACTGTTTTTT
CASSPRTTGQSIGDEKLFF
>16|.|TRBD2|TRBJ2-3|TRBV9
TGTGCCAGCAGTGTACTAGCGGGGGGGCGGACAGATACGCAGTATTTT
CASSVLAGGRTDTQYF
>15|.|TRBD2|TRBJ2-3|TRBV29-1
TGCAGCGTTGAGTCCCCGGGAGGGCGAACAGATACGCAGTATTTT
CSVESPGGRTDTQYF
>17|few|TRBD1|TRBJ2-7|TRBV7-3
TGTGCCAGCAGCTTAAATCCAGGGGGCAGTAGCTCCTACGAGCAGTACTTC
CASSLNPGGSSSYEQYF
>15|.|TRBD2|TRBJ2-1|TRBV14
TGTGCCAGCAGCCCTACTAGCGGGCTATACAATGAGCAGTTCTTC
CASSPTSGLYNEQFF
>15|.|.|TRBJ2-3|TRBV6-1
TGTGCCAGCAGTGCGAGGACCGCTGGGATAGATACGCAGTATTTT
CASSARTAGIDTQYF
>14|.|TRBD2|TRBJ2-1|TRBV7-2
TGTGCCAGCCTATCGGGGGGAGCCCGAAATGAGCAGTTCTTC
CASLSGGARNEQFF
>14|.|.|TRBJ2-1|TRBV5-1
TGCGCCAGCAGCTTCCTCGCCGATTACAATGAGCAGTTCTTC
CASSFLADYNEQFF
>15|.|.|TRBJ2-3|TRBV3-1
TGTGCCAGCAGCCAATCGGGCAGCGAGACAGATACGCAGTATTTT
CASSQSGSETDTQYF
>14|few|.|TRBJ2-2|TRBV6-5
TGTGCCAGCAGTTACGGTGGGAACACCGGGGAGCTGTTTTTT
CASSYGGNTGELFF
>15|.|.|TRBJ2-7|TRBV5-1
TGCGCCAGCAGCACTGGACCAGCGGCGCACAATGAGCAGTACTTC
CASSTGPAAHNEQYF
>13|.|.|TRBJ2-7|TRBV19
TGTGCCAGCAACGCGGACGGATCCTACGAGCAGTACTTC
CASNADGSYEQYF
>15|few|.|TRBJ2-7|TRBV28
TGTGCCAGCAGTCTCCGGGGAGCGTCCCCTTACGAGCAGTACTTC
CASSLRGASPYEQYF
>15|.|TRBD1|TRBJ2-3|TRBV7-6
TGTGCCAGCAGCTTGCTACAGGGGGCGTCCGATACGCAGTATTTT
CASSLLQGASDTQYF
>14|.|TRBD1|TRBJ1-5|TRBV2
TGTGCCAGCAGCCCACAGGGGACGGGGCAGCCCCAGCATTTT
CASSPQGTGQPQHF
>15|.|.|TRBJ1-2|TRBV6-2/TRBV6-3
TGTGCCAGCATGGACGGGACGGTAGACTTTTATGGCTACACCTTC
CASMDGTVDFYGYTF
>13|.|.|TRBJ2-1|TRBV20-1
TGCAGCGTGACGGGCCCCTCCTACAATGAGCAGTTCTTC
CSVTGPSYNEQFF
>17|few|.|TRBJ1-5|TRBV19
TGTGCCAGTAGTATTTTCTTTAAGCCCGGGGACAATCAGCCCCAGCATTTT
CASSIFFKPGDNQPQHF
>14|.|TRBD1|TRBJ2-3|TRBV7-2
TGTGCCAGCAGCCTACACGGGACAGGGAGGACGCAGTATTTT
CASSLHGTGRTQYF
>14|.|TRBD2|TRBJ2-7|TRBV6-5
TGTGCCAGCAGTAATAGCGGGGCGGGCTACGAGCAGTACTTC
CASSNSGAGYEQYF
>13|few|TRBD1|TRBJ1-2|TRBV29-1
TGCAGCGTTTACCGGGACAGCCTTTATGGCTACACCTTC
CSVYRDSLYGYTF
>12|few|.|TRBJ1-6|TRBV12-3/TRBV12-4
TGTGCCAGCAGTCAAAGAGGATCACCCCTCCACTTT
CASSQRGSPLHF
>18|.|.|TRBJ2-6|TRBV2
TGTGCCAGCAGTGATACGATGGGACGCAGCTCTGGGGCCAACGTCCTGACTTTC
CASSDTMGRSSGANVLTF
>19|few|.|TRBJ2-3|TRBV6-5
TGTGCCAGCAGTTCCACTCCTCTGGGGGCCCTCCCCAACACAGATACGCAGTATTTT
CASSSTPLGALPNTDTQYF
>16|.|.|TRBJ2-7|TRBV7-6
TGTGCCAGCAGCTTACAGGGGCCAGTGGTCGGCTACGAGCAGTACTTC
CASSLQGPVVGYEQYF
>12|.|.|TRBJ1-2|TRBV19
TGTGCCACTTGGGACATTAACTATGGCTACACCTTC
CATWDINYGYTF
>15|few|TRBD2|TRBJ2-5|TRBV11-2
TGTGCCTCAGCATACGGGAGGGCCGGATACAATGAGCAGTACTTC
CASAYGRAGYNEQYF
>13|.|.|TRBJ1-2|TRBV12-3/TRBV12-4
TGTGCCAGCACCTTAACCTGGGCGAGCGGCTACACCTTC
CASTLTWASGYTF
>16|.|.|TRBJ2-1|TRBV29-1
TGCAGCGTTAAGGACGCGGGACGGAGGGGACTTAATGAGCAGTTCTTC
CSVKDAGRRGLNEQFF
>16|.|TRBD2|TRBJ2-1|TRBV11-2
TGTGCCAGCAGCCTCCGAGCGGGGGGGATTAACAATGAGCAGTTCTTC
CASSLRAGGINNEQFF
>16|few|TRBD2|TRBJ2-1|TRBV5-1
TGCGCCAGCAGCTTGGGAAGCGGGAGGGACTACAATGAGCAGTTCTTC
CASSLGSGRDYNEQFF
>17|few|TRBD2|TRBJ2-1|TRBV6-4
TGTGCCAGCAGCCCCGGGACTAGCGGGAGCTCCTACAATGAGCAGTTCTTC
CASSPGTSGSSYNEQFF
>16|.|.|TRBJ2-1|TRBV4-1
TGCGCCAGCAGCAGGATAACCGAGGGCCGGCACAATGAGCAGTTCTTC
CASSRITEGRHNEQFF
>16|.|TRBD2|TRBJ2-5|TRBV6-6
TGTGCCACAACTAGTAGCGGGAGTGGGAGCGGGGAGACCCAGTACTTC
CATTSSGSGSGETQYF
>12|.|.|TRBJ2-7|TRBV12-3/TRBV12-4
TGTGCCAGCAGTTATAATATGTACGAGCAGTACTTC
CASSYNMYEQYF
>15|once|TRBD2|TRBJ2-1|TRBV12-3/TRBV12-4
TGTGCCAGCAGTGCGGGGGGGCCCTCCTACAATGAGCAGTTCTTC
CASSAGGPSYNEQFF
>15|.|.|TRBJ2-1|TRBV28
TGTACCAGCAAGTACGTGGTGCGAGGCGACAATGAGCAGTTCTTC
CTSKYVVRGDNEQFF
>16|.|TRBD1|TRBJ2-2|TRBV25-1
TGTGCCAGCAGTAAGGCTTTATGGACAGGAGACGGGGAGCTGTTTTTT
CASSKALWTGDGELFF
>15|.|.|TRBJ2-7|TRBV4-1
TGCGCCAGCAGCCAAGGACAAACGCTTGTCTACGAGCAGTACTTC
CASSQGQTLVYEQYF
>14|.|TRBD1|TRBJ1-2|TRBV7-2
TGTGCCAGCAGCTTAATAGACAGGGGGTATGGCTACACCTTC
CASSLIDRGYGYTF